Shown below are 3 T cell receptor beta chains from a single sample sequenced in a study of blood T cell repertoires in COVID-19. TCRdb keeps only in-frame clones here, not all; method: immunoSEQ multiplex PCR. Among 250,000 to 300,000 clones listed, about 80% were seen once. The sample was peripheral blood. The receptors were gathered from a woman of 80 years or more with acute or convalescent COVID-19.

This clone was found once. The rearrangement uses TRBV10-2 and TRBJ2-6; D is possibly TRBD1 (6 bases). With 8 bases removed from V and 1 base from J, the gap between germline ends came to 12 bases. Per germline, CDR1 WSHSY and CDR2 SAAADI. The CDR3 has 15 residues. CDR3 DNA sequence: TGCGCCAGCCGGGACATAGGGTCTGGGGCCAACGTCCTGACTTTC. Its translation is CASRDIGSGANVLTF.

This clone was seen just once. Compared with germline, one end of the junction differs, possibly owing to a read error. The CDR3 coding sequence is TGTGCCAGCAGTGAAGAGGGACACCACCTGGTTTTC. This gives the protein CASSEEGHHLVF. V usage is TRBV2 and J usage is TRBJ2-4, with a tentative D call TRBD1 (6 bases). This CDR3 is 12 amino acids long. In germline, CDR1 is SNHLY, CDR2 FYNNEI.

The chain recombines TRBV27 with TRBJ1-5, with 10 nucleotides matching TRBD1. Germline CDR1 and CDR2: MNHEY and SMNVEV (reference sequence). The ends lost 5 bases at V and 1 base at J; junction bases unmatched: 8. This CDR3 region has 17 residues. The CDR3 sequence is CASSGRTGGVSNQPQHF. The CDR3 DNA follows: TGTGCCAGCAGTGGGAGGACAGGGGGAGTGAGCAATCAGCCCCAGCATTTT.